These 20 T cell receptor beta chains came from one sample sequenced in a study of blood T cell repertoires in COVID-19. This table comes from immunoSEQ multiplex PCR, and its TCRdb copy is limited to in-frame clones, with some not included. The data contain 300,000 to 350,000 clones, approximately 85% of them singletons. Material for sequencing was PBMCs or T cells enriched from blood (not recorded which). All receptors come from a man aged 25-45 years who had recovered from COVID-19.

This clone was seen a few times. V is TRBV3-1 (or the pseudogene TRBV3-2) and J is TRBJ1-6; 7 nucleotides line up with TRBD1. With 4 bases clipped from V and 5 bases from J, the junction kept 2 bases outside the gene matches. The CDR3 sequence is 14 residues long. CDR1 is LGHDT, CDR2 YNNKEL, per germline (reference sequence). This chain's CDR3 is CASSPGQNNSPLHF. CDR3 nucleotide sequence: TGTGCCAGCAGCCCGGGACAGAATAATTCACCCCTCCACTTT.

This chain uses TRBV2 with TRBJ1-1; 9 bases are a match to TRBD1. CDR1 is SNHLY, CDR2 FYNNEI, per germline. J lost 0 bases, V lost 6 bases, and 2 bases had no gene match. This CDR3 contains 14 residues. The CDR3 protein is CASRNRGLNTEAFF. CDR3 DNA: TGTGCCAGCAGGAACAGGGGGCTGAACACTGAAGCTTTCTTT.

This sequence joins TRBV7-2 and TRBJ2-5; TRBD2 matches 11 bases. The junction had 5 bases not matched to a gene; V was cut back by 0 bases and J by 5 bases. Germline V gene lookup returns CDR1 SGHTA and CDR2 FQGNSA. CDR3 length: 16 residues. CDR3 nucleotides: TGTGCCAGCAGCTTAGCTAGCGGGGGGGCCTGGGAGACCCAGTACTTC. Its translation: CASSLASGGAWETQYF.

This clone appeared once. The CDR3 loop reads CASSWGQGVNQPQHF. The CDR3 DNA follows: TGTGCCAGCAGCTGGGGACAGGGGGTTAATCAGCCCCAGCATTTT. The chain links TRBV5-5 to TRBJ1-5; 11 bases align to TRBD1. Unmatched junction bases numbered 3, after V lost 3 bases and J lost 4 bases. The CDR3 length is 15 residues. Germline V CDR1 and CDR2: SGHKS, YYEKEE (reference sequence).

The chain employs TRBV18 and TRBJ2-7, with a weak D call TRBD2 (6 bases). Germline CDR1 is KGHSH and CDR2 is LQKENI. V lost 5 bases to trimming and J lost 3 bases, with 17 bases between them. This CDR3 comprises 15 residues. The CDR3 DNA sequence: TGTGCCAGCTCAATGGGACTTGGGGAAGTCTACGAGCAGTACTTC. It yields the protein CASSMGLGEVYEQYF.

The chain joins TRBV6-5 to TRBJ2-7; 7 positions match TRBD1. J lost 6 bases, V lost 6 bases, and 5 bases had no gene match. CDR1 is MNHEY and CDR2 is SVGAGI in the germline V gene. The CDR3 spans 12 residues. CDR3 DNA sequence: TGTGCCAGCAGAAGACAGGGACCCGAGCAGTACTTC. It is translated as CASRRQGPEQYF.

The chain combines TRBV5-5 with TRBJ1-4; D remains ambiguous. The V end lost 4 bases, the J end lost 14 bases, and 24 bases lay between the germline ends. Germline lookup yields CDR1 SGHKS and CDR2 YYEKEE (reference sequence). The CDR3 is made up of 15 amino acids. Here the CDR3 DNA reads TGTGCCAGCAGCCTATTCTTGAGGGATGCGTCTGGGCTGTTTTTT. Protein product: CASSLFLRDASGLFF.

The CDR3 reads CASSQLRGASSGNTIYF. Here the CDR3 DNA reads TGTGCCAGCAGCCAACTCAGGGGGGCCAGCTCTGGAAACACCATATATTTT. The rearrangement links TRBV14 to TRBJ1-3; 7 bases map to TRBD1. Germline CDR1 and CDR2: SGHDN and FVKESK. This CDR3 comprises 17 residues. V was pared by 2 bases and J by 0 bases, with 7 bases of the junction left unmatched.

V and J are TRBV10-3 and TRBJ1-2; D is possibly TRBD1 (5 bases). The CDR3 consists of 13 residues. The germline CDR1 and CDR2 sequences are ENHRY and SYGVKD. Trimming left V 9 bases short and J 4 bases short, with 15 bases between. The CDR3 region is CAMGSREGYGYTF. DNA for the CDR3: TGTGCCATGGGCAGCAGGGAGGGCTATGGCTACACCTTC.

The J gene is TRBJ2-3, the V gene TRBV7-8; 13 bases are a match to TRBD2. The junction had 10 bases not matched to a gene; V was cut back by 5 bases and J by 2 bases. CDR1 is SGHVS, CDR2 FQNEAQ, per germline. This CDR3 is 18 amino acids long. The CDR3 DNA reads as TGTGCCAGCAGCCCTTCTGGACTAGCGGGGGCCCCCACAGATACGCAGTATTTT. This sequence encodes CASSPSGLAGAPTDTQYF.

The chain recombines TRBV7-2 with TRBJ2-3; 12 bases line up with TRBD2. Germline-derived CDR1 and CDR2 are SGHTA and FQGNSA. This CDR3 region has 14 residues. With V trimmed by 1 base and J by 11 bases, 4 bases remained unmatched. The CDR3 loop is CASSLGASGGEQYF. The CDR3 coding sequence is TGTGCCAGCAGCTTAGGGGCTAGCGGGGGGGAGCAGTATTTT. The full variable domain, rest sourced from reference TRBV7-2 and TRBJ2-3, is GAGVSQSPSNKVTEKGKDVELRCDPISGHTALYWYRQSLGQGLEFLIYFQGNSAPDKSGLPSDRFSAERTGGSVSTLTIQRTQQEDSAVYLCASSLGASGGEQYFGPGTRLTVL.

As for this clone: The sample carries other DNA sequences with the same CDR3. V is TRBV6-5 and J is TRBJ1-1, with D maybe TRBD1 (5 bases). The CDR3 contains 11 residues. CDR1 and CDR2 from the germline V gene are MNHEY and SVGAGI. Trimming removed 5 bases at V and 5 bases at J, with 6 bases between. The CDR3: CASSQGTEAFF. In DNA, the CDR3 is TGTGCCAGCAGTCAGGGAACTGAAGCTTTCTTT.

The gene calls are TRBV19 and TRBJ2-3; possible D gene TRBD1, 5 bases. CDR1 is LNHDA, CDR2 SQIVND, per germline (reference sequence). V gave up 3 bases and J gave up 7 bases, with 29 bases separating them. The CDR3 has 19 amino acids. Written as DNA, the CDR3 is TGTGCCAGTAGTATCCGGGCCCACCGGACATCCTTAACACCCTATACGCAGTATTTT. Protein: CASSIRAHRTSLTPYTQYF.

The gene calls are TRBV11-3 and TRBJ2-3, with a tentative D call TRBD1 (7 bases). Germline V lookup: CDR1 SGHNT, CDR2 YENEEA. Trimming left V 4 bases short and J 2 bases short, with 13 bases between. The CDR3 has 15 amino acids. The CDR3 DNA reads TGTGCCAGCAGCTGGGGGGACAGAGACACAGATACGCAGTATTTT. Encoded protein: CASSWGDRDTDTQYF.

The V call is TRBV7-2, the J call TRBJ2-5, with 8 bases fitting TRBD2. Trimming cost V 5 bases and J 5 bases; bases outside gene matches: 10. CDR3 size: 15 residues. The V gene's germline CDR1 is SGHTA and CDR2 FQGNSA. DNA for the CDR3: TGTGCCAGCAGCCTCCAGCGGGGGATGCCCGAGACCCAGTACTTC. It codes for CASSLQRGMPETQYF.

This clone was counted a few times. The rearrangement links TRBV10-3 to TRBJ2-2; TRBD1 matches 8 bases. Germline lookup yields CDR1 ENHRY and CDR2 SYGVKD. This CDR3 has 14 residues. V trimming: 5 bases; J trimming: 3 bases; junction bases outside the gene matches: 2. The CDR3 nucleotides read TGTGCCATCAGTATGACAGGGGACACCGGGGAGCTGTTTTTT. Translating it yields CAISMTGDTGELFF.

This clone was seen once. The V and J genes are TRBV18 and TRBJ1-3, with a tentative D call TRBD1 (6 bases). This CDR3 has 15 residues. Germline values: CDR1 KGHSH, CDR2 LQKENI. The ends were cut back, 3 bases at V and 0 bases at J, with 9 bases in the middle. DNA of the CDR3: TGTGCCAGCTCACCGACAGGCATCTCTGGAAACACCATATATTTT. It translates to CASSPTGISGNTIYF.

The chain links TRBV29-1 to TRBJ2-3, with unresolved D. The germline V gene has CDR1 SQVTM and CDR2 ANQGSEA. The V end lost 6 bases, the J end lost 6 bases, and 16 bases lay between the germline ends. CDR3 length equals 13 residues. This chain's CDR3 is CSVDDLLGDTQYF. DNA for the CDR3: TGCAGCGTAGACGACTTGCTCGGGGATACGCAGTATTTT.

V gene TRBV27 combines with J gene TRBJ1-4, with TRBD1 as a possible D gene (6 bases). Germline lookup yields CDR1 MNHEY and CDR2 SMNVEV (reference sequence). The CDR3 length is 14 residues. The V end lost 2 bases, the J end lost 11 bases, and 15 bases lay between the germline ends. The DNA of the CDR3 is TGTGCCAGCAGTTTAGAGGGGGTCTCGGGGAAACTGTTTTTT. Translating gives CASSLEGVSGKLFF.

The chain couples TRBV7-9 to TRBJ1-4; possibly TRBD1 for D (5 bases). Germline V gene data show CDR1 as SEHNR and CDR2 as FQNEAQ (reference sequence). The CDR3 contains 14 residues. The V and J ends lost 4 bases and 8 bases respectively, with 14 bases between them. CDR3 nucleotides: TGTGCCAGCAGCTCCAACAGGCTCCGGGAAAAACTGTTTTTT. As protein: CASSSNRLREKLFF.